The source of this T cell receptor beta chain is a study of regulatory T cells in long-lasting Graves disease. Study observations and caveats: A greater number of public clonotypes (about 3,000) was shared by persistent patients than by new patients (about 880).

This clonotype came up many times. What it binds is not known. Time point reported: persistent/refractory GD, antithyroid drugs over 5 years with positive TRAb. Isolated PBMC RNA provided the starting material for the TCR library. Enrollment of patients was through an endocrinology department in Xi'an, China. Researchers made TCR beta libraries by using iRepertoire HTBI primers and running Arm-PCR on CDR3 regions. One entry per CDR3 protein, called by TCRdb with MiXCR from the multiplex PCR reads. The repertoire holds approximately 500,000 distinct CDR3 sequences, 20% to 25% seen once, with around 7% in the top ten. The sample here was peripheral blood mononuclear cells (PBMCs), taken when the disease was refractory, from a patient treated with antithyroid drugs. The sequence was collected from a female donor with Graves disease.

In nucleotides, the CDR3 is TGTGCCACCAGTGATTACAAAGGGGGCTGGAGGGAGACCCAGTACTTC. It yields the protein CATSDYKGGWRETQYF. This rearrangement joins TRBV24-1 to TRBJ2-5, with 7 bases lining up with TRBD1. The CDR3 is made up of 16 amino acids. CDR1 and CDR2 (germline): KGHDR, SFDVKD. The junction had 10 bases not matched to a gene; V was cut back by 2 bases and J by 5 bases.